This TCR beta chain was captured by sequencing in a study of radiotherapy plus CTLA-4 blockade in lung cancer. Clones were read by immunoSEQ multiplex PCR, and TCRdb kept only the in-frame ones, dropping some. Altogether tens of thousands of clones are present, roughly 85% being singletons, with the ten largest covering roughly 10%. This specimen was peripheral blood, taken from a patient treated with radiotherapy plus ipilimumab. The receptor comes from a human donor with non-small cell lung cancer who had a complete response to radiotherapy plus ipilimumab.

The CDR3 coding sequence is TGTGCCAGCAGCGTCGCGGGACAGTCGTATGGCTACACCTTC. Translation: CASSVAGQSYGYTF. The J gene is TRBJ1-2, the V gene TRBV5-8; 7 nucleotides align to TRBD1. The CDR3 totals 14 residues. Trimming at V came to 4 bases and at J to 5 bases, leaving 8 bases not matched to a gene. The germline gives CDR1 SGHTS, CDR2 YDEGEE.